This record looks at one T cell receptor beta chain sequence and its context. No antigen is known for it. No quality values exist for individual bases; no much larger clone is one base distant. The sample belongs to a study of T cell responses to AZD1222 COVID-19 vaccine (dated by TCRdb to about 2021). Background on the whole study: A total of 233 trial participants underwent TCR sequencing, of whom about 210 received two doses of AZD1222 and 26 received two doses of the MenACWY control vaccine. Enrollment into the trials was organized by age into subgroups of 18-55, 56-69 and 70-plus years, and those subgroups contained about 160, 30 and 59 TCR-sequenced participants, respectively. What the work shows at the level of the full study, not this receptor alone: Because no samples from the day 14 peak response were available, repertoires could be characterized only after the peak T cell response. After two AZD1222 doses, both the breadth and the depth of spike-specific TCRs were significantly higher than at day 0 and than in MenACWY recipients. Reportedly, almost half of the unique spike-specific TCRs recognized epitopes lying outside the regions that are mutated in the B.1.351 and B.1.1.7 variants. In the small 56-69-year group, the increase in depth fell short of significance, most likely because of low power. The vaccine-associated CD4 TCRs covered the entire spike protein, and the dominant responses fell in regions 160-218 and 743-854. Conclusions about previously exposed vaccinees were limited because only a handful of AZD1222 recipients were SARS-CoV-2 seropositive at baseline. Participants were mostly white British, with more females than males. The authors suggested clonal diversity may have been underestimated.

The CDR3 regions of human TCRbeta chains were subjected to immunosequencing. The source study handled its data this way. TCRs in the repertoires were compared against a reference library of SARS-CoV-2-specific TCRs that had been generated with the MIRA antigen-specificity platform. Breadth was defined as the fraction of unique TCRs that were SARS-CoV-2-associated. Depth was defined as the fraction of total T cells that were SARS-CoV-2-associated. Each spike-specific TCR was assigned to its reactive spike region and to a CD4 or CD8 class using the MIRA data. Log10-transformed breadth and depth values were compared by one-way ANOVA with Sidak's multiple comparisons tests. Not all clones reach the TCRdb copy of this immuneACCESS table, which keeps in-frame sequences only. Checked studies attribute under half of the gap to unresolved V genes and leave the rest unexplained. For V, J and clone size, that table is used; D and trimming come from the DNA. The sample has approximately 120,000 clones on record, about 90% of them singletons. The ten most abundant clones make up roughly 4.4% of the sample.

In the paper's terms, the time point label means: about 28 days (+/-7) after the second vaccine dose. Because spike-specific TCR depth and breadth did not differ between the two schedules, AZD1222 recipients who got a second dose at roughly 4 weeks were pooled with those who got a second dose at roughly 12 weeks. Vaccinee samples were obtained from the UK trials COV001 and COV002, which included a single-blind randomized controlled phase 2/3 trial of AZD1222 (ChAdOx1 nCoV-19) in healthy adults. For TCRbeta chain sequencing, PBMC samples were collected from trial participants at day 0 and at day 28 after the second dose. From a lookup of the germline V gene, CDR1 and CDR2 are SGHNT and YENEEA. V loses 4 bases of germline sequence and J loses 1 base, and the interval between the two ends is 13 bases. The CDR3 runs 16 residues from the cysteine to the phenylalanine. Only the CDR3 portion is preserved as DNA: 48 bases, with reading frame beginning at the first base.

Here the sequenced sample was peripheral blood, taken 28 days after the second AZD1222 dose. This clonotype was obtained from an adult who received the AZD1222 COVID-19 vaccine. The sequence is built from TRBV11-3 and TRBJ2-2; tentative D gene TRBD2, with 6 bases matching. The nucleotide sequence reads TGTGCCAGCAGCTGGGCGGGACGGGGGAACACCGGGGAGCTGTTTTTT. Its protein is CASSWAGRGNTGELFF.